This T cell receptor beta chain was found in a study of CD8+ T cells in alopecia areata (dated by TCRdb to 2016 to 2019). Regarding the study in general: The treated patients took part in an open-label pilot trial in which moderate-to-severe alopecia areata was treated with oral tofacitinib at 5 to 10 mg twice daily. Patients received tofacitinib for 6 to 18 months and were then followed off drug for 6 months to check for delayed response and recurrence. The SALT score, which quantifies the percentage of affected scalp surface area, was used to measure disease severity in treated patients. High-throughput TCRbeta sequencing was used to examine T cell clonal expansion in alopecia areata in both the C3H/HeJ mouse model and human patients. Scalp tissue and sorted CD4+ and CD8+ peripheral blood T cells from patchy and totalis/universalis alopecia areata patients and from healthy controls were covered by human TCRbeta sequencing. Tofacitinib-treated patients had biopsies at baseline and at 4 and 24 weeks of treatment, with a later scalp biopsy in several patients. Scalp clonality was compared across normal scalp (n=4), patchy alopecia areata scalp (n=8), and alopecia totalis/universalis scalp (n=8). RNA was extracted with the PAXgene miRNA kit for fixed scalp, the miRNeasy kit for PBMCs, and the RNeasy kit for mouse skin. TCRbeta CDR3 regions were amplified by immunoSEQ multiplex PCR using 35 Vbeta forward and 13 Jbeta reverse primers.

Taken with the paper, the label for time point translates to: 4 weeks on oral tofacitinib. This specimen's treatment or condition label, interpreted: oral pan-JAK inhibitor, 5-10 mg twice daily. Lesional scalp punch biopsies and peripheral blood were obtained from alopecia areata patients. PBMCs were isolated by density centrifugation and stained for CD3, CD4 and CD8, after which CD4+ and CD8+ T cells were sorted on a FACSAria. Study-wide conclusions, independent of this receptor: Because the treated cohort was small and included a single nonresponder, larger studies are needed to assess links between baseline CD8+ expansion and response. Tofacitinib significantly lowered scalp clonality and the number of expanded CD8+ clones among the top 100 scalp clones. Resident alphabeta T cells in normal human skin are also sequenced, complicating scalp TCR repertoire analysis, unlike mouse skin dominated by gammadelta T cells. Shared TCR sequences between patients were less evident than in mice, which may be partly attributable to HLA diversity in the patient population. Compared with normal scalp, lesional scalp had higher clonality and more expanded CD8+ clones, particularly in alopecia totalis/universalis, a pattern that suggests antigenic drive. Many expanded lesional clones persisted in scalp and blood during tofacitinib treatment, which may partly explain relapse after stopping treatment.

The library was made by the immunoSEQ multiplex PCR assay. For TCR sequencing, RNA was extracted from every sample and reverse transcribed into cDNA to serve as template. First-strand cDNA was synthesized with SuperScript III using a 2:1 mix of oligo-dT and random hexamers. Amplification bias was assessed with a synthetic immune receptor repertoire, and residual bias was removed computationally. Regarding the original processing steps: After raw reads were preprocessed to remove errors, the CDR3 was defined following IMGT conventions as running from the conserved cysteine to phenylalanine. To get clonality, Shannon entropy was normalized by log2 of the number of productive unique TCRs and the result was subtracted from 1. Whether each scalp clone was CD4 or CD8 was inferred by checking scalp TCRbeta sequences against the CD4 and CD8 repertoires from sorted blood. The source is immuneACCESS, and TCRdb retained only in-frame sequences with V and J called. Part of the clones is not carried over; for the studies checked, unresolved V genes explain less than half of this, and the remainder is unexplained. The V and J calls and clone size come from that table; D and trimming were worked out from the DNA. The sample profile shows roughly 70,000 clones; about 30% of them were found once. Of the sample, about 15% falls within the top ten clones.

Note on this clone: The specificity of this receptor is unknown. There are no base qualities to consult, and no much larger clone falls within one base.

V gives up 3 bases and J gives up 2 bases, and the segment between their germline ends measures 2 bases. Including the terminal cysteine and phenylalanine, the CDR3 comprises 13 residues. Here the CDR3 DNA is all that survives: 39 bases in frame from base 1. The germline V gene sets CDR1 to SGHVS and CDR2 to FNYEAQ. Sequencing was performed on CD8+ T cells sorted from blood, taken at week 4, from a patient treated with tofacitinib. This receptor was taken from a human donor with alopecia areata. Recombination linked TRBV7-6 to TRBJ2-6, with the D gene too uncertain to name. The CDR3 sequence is CASSFAGANVLTF. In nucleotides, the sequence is TGTGCCAGCAGCTTTGCTGGGGCCAACGTCCTGACTTTC. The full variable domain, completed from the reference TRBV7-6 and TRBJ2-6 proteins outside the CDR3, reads GAGVSQSPRYKVTKRGQDVALRCDPISGHVSLYWYRQALGQGPEFLTYFNYEAQQDKSGLPNDRFSAERPEGSISTLTIQRTEQRDSAMYRCASSFAGANVLTFGAGSRLTVL.